The 23 T cell receptor beta chains below come from one sample, sequenced in a study of CD8+ T cells in alopecia areata. Reverse transcription of extracted RNA yielded cDNA, which provided the sequencing template. The assay was immunoSEQ multiplex PCR, and TCRdb's table has in-frame clones only and misses some. The repertoire holds 150,000 to 200,000 clones, 55% seen once, with over 4% in the top ten. Sequences were obtained from CD4+ T cells sorted from blood. The receptor set was obtained from a human donor in good health.

This chain connects TRBV15 to TRBJ1-1, with 11 bases fitting TRBD1. J lost 12 bases, V lost 1 base, and 10 bases had no gene match. Germline loops: CDR1 LNHNV, CDR2 YYDKDF (reference sequence). The length of the CDR3 is 15 residues. CDR3: CATSRGAGTGGTTFF. Here the CDR3 DNA reads TGTGCCACCAGCAGAGGAGCCGGGACAGGGGGTACGACTTTCTTT.

This chain connects TRBV29-1 to TRBJ2-1; 8 nucleotides align to TRBD2. The CDR3 consists of 15 residues. V was pared by 2 bases and J by 12 bases, with 15 bases of the junction left unmatched. Germline V gene data show CDR1 as SQVTM and CDR2 as ANQGSEA. The CDR3 bases are TGCAGCGTTGAACGATCCAGCGGGAGTAGGGCTGGGCAGTTCTTC. As protein: CSVERSSGSRAGQFF.

This clone has more than one count but fewer than ten. The rearrangement joins TRBV27 to TRBJ1-5; 8 bases agree with TRBD1. Germline V gives CDR1 MNHEY, CDR2 SMNVEV (reference sequence). This CDR3 is 13 amino acids long. Trimming cost V 3 bases and J 7 bases; bases outside gene matches: 2. This CDR3 reads CASSLYRGQPQHF. The CDR3 nucleotides read TGTGCCAGCAGTTTGTACAGGGGGCAGCCCCAGCATTTT.

The chain couples TRBV30 to TRBJ1-1; D call uncertain. CDR3 length: 13 residues. The V end was cut by 3 bases, the J end by 7 bases, with 15 bases between. Germline V gives CDR1 GTSNPN, CDR2 SVGIG (reference sequence). The CDR3 reads CAWRPGSRIEAFF. CDR3 sequence (DNA): TGTGCCTGGAGACCCGGGAGTCGGATTGAAGCTTTCTTT.

The V and J genes are TRBV29-1 and TRBJ2-5; D remains ambiguous. The CDR3 sequence is 12 residues long. Per germline, CDR1 SQVTM and CDR2 ANQGSEA. V shed 4 bases and J shed 5 bases, with 11 bases lying between them. The CDR3 loop reads CSVVLSVETQYF. Here the CDR3 DNA reads TGCAGCGTTGTGCTGTCCGTTGAGACCCAGTACTTC.

This clone was observed a single time. The rearrangement joins TRBV5-6 to TRBJ2-3, with D possibly matching TRBD1 (5 bases). Deletions cut 0 bases from V and 4 bases from J, with 6 bases between. In germline, CDR1 is SGHDT, CDR2 YYEEEE. The CDR3 spans 13 residues. In nucleotides, the CDR3 is TGTGCCAGCAGCTTGGTCAGGGCAGATACGCAGTATTTT. Its translation is CASSLVRADTQYF.

The chain uses TRBV5-1 and TRBJ2-7; D gene unclear. V was cut by 0 bases and J by 3 bases, with 7 bases left in between. CDR3 size: 13 residues. The germline V gene encodes CDR1 SGHRS and CDR2 YFSETQ. The DNA for the CDR3 is TGCGCCAGCAGCTTGGCGACGTACTACGAGCAGTACTTC. This translates into CASSLATYYEQYF.

This clone was found a few times. The rearrangement uses TRBV19 and TRBJ2-1; 11 bases align to TRBD2. CDR3 size: 15 residues. After removal of 6 bases from V and 4 bases from J, the junction contained 5 bases not matched to a gene. Germline V gene lookup returns CDR1 LNHDA and CDR2 SQIVND (reference sequence). CDR3 in amino acids: CASRRGLAVYNEQFF. Here the CDR3 DNA reads TGTGCCAGTAGGAGGGGACTAGCGGTTTACAATGAGCAGTTCTTC.

This clone was observed a handful of times. The rearrangement joins TRBV14 to TRBJ1-2; TRBD1 might be the D (5 bases). Germline values: CDR1 SGHDN, CDR2 FVKESK. The CDR3 runs 13 residues. Trimming took 2 bases from V and 4 from J, leaving 8 bases between them. The CDR3 here is CASSQTGPYGYTF. The CDR3 DNA reads TGTGCCAGCAGCCAAACGGGACCCTATGGCTACACCTTC. The full variable domain, completed using reference TRBV14 and TRBJ1-2, is EAGVTQFPSHSVIEKGQTVTLRCDPISGHDNLYWYRRVMGKEIKFLLHFVKESKQDESGMPNNRFLAERTGGTYSTLKVQPAELEDSGVYFCASSQTGPYGYTFGSGTRLTVV.

This clone was seen a single time. The V gene is TRBV7-9, the J gene TRBJ2-7; D gene uncertain. In germline, CDR1 is SEHNR, CDR2 FQNEAQ (reference sequence). Deletions cut 5 bases from V and 6 bases from J, with 14 bases between. This CDR3 comprises 13 residues. The CDR3 nucleotides are TGTGCCAGCAGCCAACTTTCGGGTGGCGAGCAGTACTTC. Its protein product is CASSQLSGGEQYF.

The CDR3 spells CASSGQGARSNQPQHF. The CDR3 nucleotides read TGTGCCAGCAGTGGACAGGGGGCGCGAAGCAATCAGCCCCAGCATTTT. The chain joins TRBV6-6 to TRBJ1-5; TRBD1 matches at 11 bases. J gave up 1 base and V 5 bases, and 4 bases lay outside the gene matches. Germline CDR1 MNHNY, CDR2 SVGAGI (reference sequence). The CDR3 is 16 amino acids.

The rearrangement uses TRBV7-2 and TRBJ1-3, with D possibly matching TRBD1 (6 bases). The V gene lost 6 bases and the J gene lost 0 bases, with 12 bases spanning the gap. The CDR3 has 15 residues. Per the germline V gene, CDR1 is SGHTA and CDR2 is FQGNSA. The DNA for the CDR3 is TGTGCCAGCAGACAAGGACAGCTCTCTGGAAACACCATATATTTT. Protein: CASRQGQLSGNTIYF.

The chain carries TRBV25-1 and TRBJ1-1; 7 bases line up with TRBD1. The V gene's germline CDR1 is MGHDK and CDR2 SYGVNS. CDR3 size: 15 residues. Unmatched junction bases numbered 10, after V lost 7 bases and J lost 2 bases. The CDR3 DNA reads as TGTGCCAGCACGTCGGGACAGTGGACTAACACTGAAGCTTTCTTT. Encoded protein: CASTSGQWTNTEAFF. Filled out from reference TRBV25-1 and TRBJ1-1, the complete variable domain reads EADIYQTPRYLVIGTGKKITLECSQTMGHDKMYWYQQDPGMELHLIHYSYGVNSTEKGDLSSESTVSRIRTEHFPLTLESARPSHTSQYLCASTSGQWTNTEAFFGQGTRLTVV.

The chain links TRBV11-2 to TRBJ2-5; a weak D match, TRBD2 (6 bases). CDR1 and CDR2 (germline): SGHAT, FQNNGV. The CDR3 length is 14 residues. Trimming removed 6 bases from V and 2 bases from J, with 13 bases in between. The CDR3 region has the DNA TGTGCCAGCAGGCGACTAGGAGGGCAAGAGACCCAGTACTTC. Its translation is CASRRLGGQETQYF.

The chain joins TRBV30 to TRBJ1-2; D is uncertain. CDR1 and CDR2 from the germline V gene are GTSNPN and SVGIG (reference sequence). The V end lost 3 bases, the J end lost 2 bases, and 10 bases lay between the germline ends. There are 13 residues in the CDR3. CDR3 loop: CAWRRASNYGYTF. The CDR3 DNA reads as TGTGCCTGGAGGAGGGCGAGCAACTATGGCTACACCTTC.

This chain uses TRBV19 with TRBJ2-3; TRBD2 matches at 8 bases. In germline, CDR1 is LNHDA, CDR2 SQIVND (reference sequence). V lost 6 bases, J lost 2 bases, and 4 bases stayed unmatched. The CDR3 runs to 14 residues. CDR3 protein: CASSPSGLTDTQYF. The CDR3 coding sequence is TGTGCCAGTAGCCCTAGCGGGCTCACAGATACGCAGTATTTT. Filled out from reference TRBV19 and TRBJ2-3, the complete variable domain reads DGGITQSPKYLFRKEGQNVTLSCEQNLNHDAMYWYRQDPGQGLRLIYYSQIVNDFQKGDIAEGYSVSREKKESFPLTVTSAQKNPTAFYLCASSPSGLTDTQYFGPGTRLTVL.

The CDR3 loop is CASSTNMAIGIQYF. As DNA, the CDR3 is TGTGCCAGCTCAACTAATATGGCGATTGGAATTCAGTACTTC. V and J are TRBV9 and TRBJ2-4; D is ambiguous. CDR1 is SGDLS and CDR2 is YYNGEE in the germline V gene. Trimming removed 7 bases at V and 10 bases at J, with 21 bases between. The CDR3 length is 14 residues. The full variable domain, its missing parts supplied by reference TRBV9 and TRBJ2-4, is DSGVTQTPKHLITATGQRVTLRCSPRSGDLSVYWYQQSLDQGLQFLIQYYNGEERAKGNILERFSAQQFPDLHSELNLSSLELGDSALYFCASSTNMAIGIQYFGAGTRLSVL.

The sample holds a few counts of this clone. This chain joins TRBV19 and TRBJ2-1, with D unresolved. Looked up from germline, CDR1 is LNHDA and CDR2 is SQIVND (reference sequence). V lost 5 bases and J lost 8, with 19 bases in between. The CDR3 has 15 residues. CDR3 sequence (DNA): TGTGCCAGTAGTGCCTCCAACGGAGCGAGGTATGAGCAGTTCTTC. It translates to CASSASNGARYEQFF.

This clone has only a few counts. J is TRBJ2-3 and V is TRBV5-1; 8 bases align to TRBD2. V was clipped by 0 bases and J by 5 bases; unmatched bases: 2. Germline loops: CDR1 SGHRS, CDR2 YFSETQ. The CDR3 sequence is 14 residues long. CDR3 protein: CASSLAGLEDTQYF. The DNA for the CDR3 is TGCGCCAGCAGCTTGGCGGGACTAGAAGATACGCAGTATTTT.

This clone came up a few times. J is TRBJ2-6 and V is TRBV28; D perhaps matches TRBD2 (5 bases). V was cut by 4 bases and J by 1 base, with 11 bases left in between. CDR1 MDHEN and CDR2 SYDVKM come from the germline V gene. The CDR3 has 16 residues. The CDR3, as DNA: TGTGCCAGCAGTTCCCCCGGGGAGTCTGGGGCCAACGTCCTGACTTTC. It is translated as CASSSPGESGANVLTF.

J is TRBJ1-3 and V is TRBV29-1; D remains ambiguous. CDR1 SQVTM and CDR2 ANQGSEA come from the germline V gene. Trimming cost V 7 bases and J 1 base, with 11 bases left between them. The CDR3 spans 13 residues. The CDR3, as DNA: TGCAGCGCCTTCGGGAGATCTGGAAACACCATATATTTT. Its protein product is CSAFGRSGNTIYF. The full variable domain, completed using reference TRBV29-1 and TRBJ1-3, is SAVISQKPSRDICQRGTSLTIQCQVDSQVTMMFWYRQQPGQSLTLIATANQGSEATYESGFVIDKFPISRPNLTFSTLTVSNMSPEDSSIYLCSAFGRSGNTIYFGEGSWLTVV.

This clone was found once. The rearrangement links TRBV30 to TRBJ1-2, with D hard to call. This CDR3 spans 15 amino acids. Trimming removed 0 bases from V and 8 bases from J, with 19 bases in between. The germline V gene has CDR1 GTSNPN and CDR2 SVGIG (reference sequence). The CDR3 DNA follows: TGTGCCTGGAGTGTACGAGGACGGACCTCTGAGGGCTACACCTTC. Amino acid sequence: CAWSVRGRTSEGYTF.

CDR3 amino acids: CAWTEPGQAYEQYF. In nucleotides, the CDR3 is TGTGCCTGGACCGAGCCCGGACAAGCCTACGAGCAGTACTTC. The chain carries TRBV30 and TRBJ2-7, with a weak D call TRBD1 (5 bases). Deletions cut 4 bases from V and 2 bases from J, with 15 bases between. The CDR3 extends over 14 amino acids. Per germline, CDR1 GTSNPN and CDR2 SVGIG (reference sequence).